One T cell receptor beta chain is described in this entry. The antigen remains unidentified. This specimen belongs to a study of response to subunit inactivated influenza vaccine. Study-wide points: The authors suggested that every seasonal influenza vaccination recruits few new T cells.

The CDR3 extends over 14 amino acids. The V and J ends lost 6 bases and 4 bases respectively, with 10 bases between them. Germline V gene data show CDR1 as KGHSH and CDR2 as LQKENI. TCRdb re-called the RT-PCR reads through MiXCR, storing one row per CDR3 protein. Here the sample spans over 300,000 distinct CDR3 sequences, about a fifth being singletons. The sample in question was PBMCs from blood, obtained approximately 20 months after vaccination. The V call is TRBV18, the J call TRBJ2-6; D not resolved. This sequence was found in a man between 50 and 75 years old who received an inactivated influenza vaccine. The CDR3 region is CASSPLVGANVLTF. The DNA of the CDR3 is TGTGCCAGCTCGCCTCTAGTAGGGGCCAACGTCCTGACTTTC.